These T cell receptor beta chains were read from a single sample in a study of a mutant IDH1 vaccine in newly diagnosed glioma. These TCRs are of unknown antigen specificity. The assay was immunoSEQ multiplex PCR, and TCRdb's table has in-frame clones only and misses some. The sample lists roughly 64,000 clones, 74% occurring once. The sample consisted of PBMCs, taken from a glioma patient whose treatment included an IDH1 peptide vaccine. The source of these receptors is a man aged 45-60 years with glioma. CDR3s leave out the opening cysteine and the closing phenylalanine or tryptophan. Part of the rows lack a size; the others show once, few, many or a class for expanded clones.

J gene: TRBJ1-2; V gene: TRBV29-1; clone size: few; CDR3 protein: SVEVSARWT
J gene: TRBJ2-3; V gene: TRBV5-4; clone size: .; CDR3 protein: ASSSPRDSSGDTQY
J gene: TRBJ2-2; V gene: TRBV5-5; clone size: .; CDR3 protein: ASSWGQGSGELF
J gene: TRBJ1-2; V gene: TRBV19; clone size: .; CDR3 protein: ASSMVTSANYGYT
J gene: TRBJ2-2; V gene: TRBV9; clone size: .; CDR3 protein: ASSVGTDITGELF
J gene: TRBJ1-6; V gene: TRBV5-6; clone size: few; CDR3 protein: ASSFGRTVNSPLH
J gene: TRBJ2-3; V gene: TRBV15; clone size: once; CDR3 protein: ATSRAGGDTQY
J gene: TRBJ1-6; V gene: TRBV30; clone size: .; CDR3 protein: AWSVENGSPLH
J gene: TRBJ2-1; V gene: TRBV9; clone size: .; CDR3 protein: ASSVVSTVGNEQF
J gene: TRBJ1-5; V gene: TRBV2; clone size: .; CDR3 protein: ASRADIYSNQPQH
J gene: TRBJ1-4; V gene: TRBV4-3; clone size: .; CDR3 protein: ASSQVITGLGKLF
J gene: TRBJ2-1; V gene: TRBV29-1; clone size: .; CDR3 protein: SVEANDNEQF
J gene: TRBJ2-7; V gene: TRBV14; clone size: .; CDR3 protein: ASSQDPGTSGVYEQY
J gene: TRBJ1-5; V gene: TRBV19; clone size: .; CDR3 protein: ASREDSPSNQPQH
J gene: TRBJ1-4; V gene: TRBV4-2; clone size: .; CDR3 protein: ASRQRTGANYLTNEKLF
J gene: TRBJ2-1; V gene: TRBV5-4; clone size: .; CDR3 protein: ASTSEQGQGIEQF
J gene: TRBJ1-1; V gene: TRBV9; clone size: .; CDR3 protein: ASSPDPTASNTEAF
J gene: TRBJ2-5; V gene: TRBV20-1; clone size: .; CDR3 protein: SASARGGQY
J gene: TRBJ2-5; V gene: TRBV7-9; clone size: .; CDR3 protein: ASSLGLAGGGKETQY
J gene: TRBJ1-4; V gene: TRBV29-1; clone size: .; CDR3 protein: SAEGPTNEKLF
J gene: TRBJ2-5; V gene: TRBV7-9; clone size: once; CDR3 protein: ASSFTAGFN
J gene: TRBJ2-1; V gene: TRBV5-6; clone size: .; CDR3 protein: ASRPGLAGNNEQF
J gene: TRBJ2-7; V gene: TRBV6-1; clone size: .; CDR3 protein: ASSVSGGISYEQY
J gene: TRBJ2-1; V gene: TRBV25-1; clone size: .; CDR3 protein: AVGYNEQF
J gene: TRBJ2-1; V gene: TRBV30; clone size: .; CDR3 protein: AWGGAHEQF
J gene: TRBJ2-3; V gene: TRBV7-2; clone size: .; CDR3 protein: ASSLQQTTDTQY
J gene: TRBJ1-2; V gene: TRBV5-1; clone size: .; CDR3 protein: ASSLGSGDGYT
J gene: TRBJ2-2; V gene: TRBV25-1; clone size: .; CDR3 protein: ATRAGTENTGELF
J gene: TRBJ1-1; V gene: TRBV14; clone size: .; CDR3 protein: ASSQVRTGSEGTEAF
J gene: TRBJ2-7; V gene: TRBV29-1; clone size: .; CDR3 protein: SAGSHSYEQY
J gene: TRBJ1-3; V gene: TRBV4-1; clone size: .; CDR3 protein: ASSQGTGGNTIY
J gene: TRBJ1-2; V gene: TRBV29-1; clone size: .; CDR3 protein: SARQDNYGYT
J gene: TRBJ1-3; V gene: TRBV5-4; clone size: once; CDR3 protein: ASSLWSSGNTIY
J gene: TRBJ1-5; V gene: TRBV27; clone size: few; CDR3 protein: ASSLGARQPQH
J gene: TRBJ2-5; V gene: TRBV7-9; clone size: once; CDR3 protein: ASSQRTGRPETQY
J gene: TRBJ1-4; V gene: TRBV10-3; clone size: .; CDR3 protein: AISPGTGEKLF
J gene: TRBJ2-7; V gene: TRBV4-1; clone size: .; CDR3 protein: ASSQDKGGRYEQY
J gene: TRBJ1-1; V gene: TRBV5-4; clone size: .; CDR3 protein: ASSKPTSTGTEAF
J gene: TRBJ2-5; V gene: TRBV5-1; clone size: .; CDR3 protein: ASSYQQGQETQY
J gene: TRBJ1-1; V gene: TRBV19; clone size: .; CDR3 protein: ASSMGGVGYTEAF
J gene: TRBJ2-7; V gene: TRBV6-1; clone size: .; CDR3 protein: ASSEQDGSSYEQY
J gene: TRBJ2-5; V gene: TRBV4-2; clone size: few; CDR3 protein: ASSPGTSGGAETQY
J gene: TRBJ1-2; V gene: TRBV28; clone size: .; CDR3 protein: ASREWHGYT
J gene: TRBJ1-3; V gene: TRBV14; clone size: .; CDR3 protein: ASSQGWDSGNTIY
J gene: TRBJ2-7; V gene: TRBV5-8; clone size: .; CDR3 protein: ASSLASGGGEQY
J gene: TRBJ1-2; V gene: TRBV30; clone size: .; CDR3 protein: AYDTRGKGYT
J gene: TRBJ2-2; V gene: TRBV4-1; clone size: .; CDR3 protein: ASSQVLGRGTGELF
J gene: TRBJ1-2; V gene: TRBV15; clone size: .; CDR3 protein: ATRENRGLNYGYT
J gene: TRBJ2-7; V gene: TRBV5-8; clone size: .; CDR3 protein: ASSLFRITYEQY
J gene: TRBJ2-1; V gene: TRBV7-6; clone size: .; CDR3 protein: ASSPGSSYNEQF
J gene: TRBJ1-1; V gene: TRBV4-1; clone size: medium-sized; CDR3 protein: ASSPGVSMNTEAF
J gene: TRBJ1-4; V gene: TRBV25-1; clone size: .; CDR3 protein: ASSDPAANEKLF
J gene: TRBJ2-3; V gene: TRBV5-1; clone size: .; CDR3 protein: ASRATDTQY
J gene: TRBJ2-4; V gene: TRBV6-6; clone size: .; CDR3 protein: ASSLGTWGNIQY